This TCR beta chain was found in a study of Ad26.COV2.S vaccination and SARS-CoV-2 variants. Overall study context: Once or twice, 56 days apart, Ad26.COV2.S was delivered intramuscularly.

Noted treatment: 15 to 20 received Ad26.COV2.S at low or high dose, single or two shots; about five received placebo; per-sample allocation not given. It was on day 63 after the first vaccine or placebo injection that samples were taken. Study-wide results and limits: Considerable breadth of spike-specific CD8+ and CD4+ T cell responses has reportedly been documented following vaccination. The study found similar non-spike TCR breadth in vaccine and placebo recipients. Greater spike-specific TCR breadth was seen in vaccine recipients than in placebo recipients.

A word on this clone: Its target is unknown.

This table comes from immunoSEQ multiplex PCR, and its TCRdb copy is limited to in-frame clones, with some not included. The profile covers some 250,000 clones, with around nine tenths appearing a single time and over 8.5% taken by the ten largest. CDR1 and CDR2 (germline): LGHDT, YNNKEL (reference sequence). V lost 2 bases and J lost 7; bases outside the gene matches: 9. This CDR3 region has 15 residues. The rearrangement uses TRBV3-1 (or the pseudogene TRBV3-2) and TRBJ2-7; 9 bases match TRBD1. The sequences come from peripheral blood, collected in a trial of Ad26.COV2.S vaccine versus placebo. This sequence was found in a person between 18 and 65 years old who received the Ad26.COV2.S COVID-19 vaccine or a placebo. CDR3 DNA: TGTGCCAGCAGCCAATCGGGACAGGGCCTGAGGGAGCAGTACTTC. It is translated as CASSQSGQGLREQYF.